This T cell receptor (beta chain) is from a study of vaccination effects on CD4 cells after COVID-19. Study as a whole: The median interval between the second dose and post-vaccine sampling was 72 days.

Following a roughly 10-day culture, CD4+ T cells were purified. Participants completed two doses of the BNT162b2 or mRNA-1273 vaccine. Half-medium exchanges with IL-2 medium took place on days 3 and 7. This clone was detected once. Its antigen is unidentified. Other DNA sequences of this sample code for an identical CDR3. Assay used: immunoSEQ multiplex PCR; TCRdb lists only in-frame clones, some missing. The sample holds tens of thousands of clones, over 75% seen once. Trimming pared 1 base from V and 5 bases from J, leaving 10 bases between. Germline assignment: CDR1 SGHRS and CDR2 YFSETQ. The CDR3 is made up of 14 amino acids. The study's findings and limits: Early timepoints after infection were absent, and convalescent patients were few in the study. After vaccination of healthy people, only 1 of 255 vaccine-induced clones cross-reacted with common cold coronaviruses.

The sequences come from CD4+ T cells from PBMCs cultured without peptide, collected after COVID-19 vaccination. This sequence was found in a human donor who received a COVID-19 vaccine. The chain is built from TRBV5-1 and TRBJ2-4, with a possible D match to TRBD2 (6 bases). CDR3 loop: CASSLMTGENIQYF. CDR3 sequence (DNA): TGCGCCAGCAGCTTGATGACGGGGGAAAACATTCAGTACTTC.